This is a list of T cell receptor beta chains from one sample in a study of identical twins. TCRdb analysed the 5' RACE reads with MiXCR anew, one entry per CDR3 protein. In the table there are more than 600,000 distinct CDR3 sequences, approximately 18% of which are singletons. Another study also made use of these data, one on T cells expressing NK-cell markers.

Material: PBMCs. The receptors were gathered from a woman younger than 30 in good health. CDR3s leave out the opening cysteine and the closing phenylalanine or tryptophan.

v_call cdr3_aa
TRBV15 ATSRDGVIGGHSGNTIY
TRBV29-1 SVQGGAVNYGYT
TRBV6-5 ASSYNRQGRQPQH
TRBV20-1 SASEGEAF
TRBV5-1 ASSLRTGARNSPLH
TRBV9 ASSVASVGNEQF
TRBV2 ASSPQGQVAGEQY
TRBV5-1 ASSFEPGQGDNEQY
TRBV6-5 ASSYFGEAF
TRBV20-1 SARDTPSPFPRPQY
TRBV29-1 SVGEGGGETQY
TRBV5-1 ASSLSLVNTGELF
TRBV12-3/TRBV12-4 ASSPREREKAF
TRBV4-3 ASSDLGAGGKETQY
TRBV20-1 SARDALSGEERDTQY